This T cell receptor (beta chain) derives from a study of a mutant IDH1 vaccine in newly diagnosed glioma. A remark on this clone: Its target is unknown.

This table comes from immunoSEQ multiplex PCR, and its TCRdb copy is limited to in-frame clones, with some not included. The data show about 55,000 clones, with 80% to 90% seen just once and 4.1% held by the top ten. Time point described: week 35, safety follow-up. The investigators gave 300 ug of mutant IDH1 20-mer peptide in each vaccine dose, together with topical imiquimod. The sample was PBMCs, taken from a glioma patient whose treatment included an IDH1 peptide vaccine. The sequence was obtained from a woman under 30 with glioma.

The CDR3 reads CASSFGSYGDTIYF. The CDR3 nucleotides are TGTGCCAGCAGCTTCGGCTCGTACGGGGACACCATATATTTT. V gene TRBV5-4 combines with J gene TRBJ1-3; D not certain. V was shortened by 2 bases and J by 8 bases, with 14 bases between the two germline ends. CDR3 size: 14 residues. Germline lookup yields CDR1 SGHNT and CDR2 YYREEE (reference sequence).